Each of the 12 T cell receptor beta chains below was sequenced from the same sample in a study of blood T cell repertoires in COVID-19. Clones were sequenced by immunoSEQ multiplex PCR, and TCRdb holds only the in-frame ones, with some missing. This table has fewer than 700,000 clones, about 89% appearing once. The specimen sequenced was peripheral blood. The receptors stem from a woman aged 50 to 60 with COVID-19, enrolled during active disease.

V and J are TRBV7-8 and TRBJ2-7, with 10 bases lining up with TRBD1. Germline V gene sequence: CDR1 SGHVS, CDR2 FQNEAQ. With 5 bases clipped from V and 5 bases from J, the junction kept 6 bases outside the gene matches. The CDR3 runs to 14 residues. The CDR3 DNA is TGTGCCAGCAGCATGCGGGACAGGGGAAACGAGCAGTACTTC. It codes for CASSMRDRGNEQYF.

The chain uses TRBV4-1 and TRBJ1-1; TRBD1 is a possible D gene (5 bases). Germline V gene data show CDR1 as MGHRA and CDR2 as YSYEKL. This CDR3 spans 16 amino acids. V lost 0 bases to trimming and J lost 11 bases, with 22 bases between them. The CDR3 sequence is CASSQDGFGGLAEAFF. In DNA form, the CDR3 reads TGCGCCAGCAGCCAAGATGGGTTCGGGGGGTTGGCCGAGGCTTTCTTT.

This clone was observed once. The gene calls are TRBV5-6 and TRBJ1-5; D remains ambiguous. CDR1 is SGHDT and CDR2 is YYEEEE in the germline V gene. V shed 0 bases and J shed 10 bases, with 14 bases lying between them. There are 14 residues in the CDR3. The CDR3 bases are TGTGCCAGCAGCTTGGGGCAGACTTTAGGACCCCAGCATTTT. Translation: CASSLGQTLGPQHF.

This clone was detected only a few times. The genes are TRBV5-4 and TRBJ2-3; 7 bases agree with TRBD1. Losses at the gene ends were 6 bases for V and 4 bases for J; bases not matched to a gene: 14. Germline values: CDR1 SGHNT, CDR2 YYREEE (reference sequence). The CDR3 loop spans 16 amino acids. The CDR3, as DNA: TGTGCCAGCACTCTTGGATCCAGGGGGATGGCAGATACGCAGTATTTT. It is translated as CASTLGSRGMADTQYF.

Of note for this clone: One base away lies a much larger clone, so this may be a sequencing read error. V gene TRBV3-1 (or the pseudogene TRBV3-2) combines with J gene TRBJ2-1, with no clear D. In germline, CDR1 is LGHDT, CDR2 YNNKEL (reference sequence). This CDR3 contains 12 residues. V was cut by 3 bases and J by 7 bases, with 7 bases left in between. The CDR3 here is CASSQSLNEQFF. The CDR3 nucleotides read TGTGCCAGCAGCCAGAGCCTTAATGAGCAGTTCTTC.

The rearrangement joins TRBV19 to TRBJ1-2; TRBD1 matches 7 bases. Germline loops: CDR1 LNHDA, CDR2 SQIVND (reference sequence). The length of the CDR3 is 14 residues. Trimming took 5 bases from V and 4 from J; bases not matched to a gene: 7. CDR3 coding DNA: TGTGCCAGTAGTCTTACAGGGGTCGGCTATGGCTACACCTTC. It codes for CASSLTGVGYGYTF. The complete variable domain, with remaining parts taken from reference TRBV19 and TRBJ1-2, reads DGGITQSPKYLFRKEGQNVTLSCEQNLNHDAMYWYRQDPGQGLRLIYYSQIVNDFQKGDIAEGYSVSREKKESFPLTVTSAQKNPTAFYLCASSLTGVGYGYTFGSGTRLTVV.

The CDR3 is CASRAGTGHSGTEAFF. The CDR3 DNA is TGCGCCAGCAGGGCCGGAACAGGGCATTCAGGGACTGAAGCTTTCTTT. The rearrangement links TRBV5-1 to TRBJ1-1, with TRBD1 as a possible D gene (6 bases). CDR1 is SGHRS and CDR2 is YFSETQ in the germline V gene. The CDR3 has 16 residues. V was clipped by 5 bases and J by 5 bases, with 22 bases between them. Based on the CDR3 plus reference TRBV5-1 and TRBJ1-1, the full variable domain is KAGVTQTPRYLIKTRGQQVTLSCSPISGHRSVSWYQQTPGQGLQFLFEYFSETQRNKGNFPGRFSGRQFSNSRSEMNVSTLELGDSALYLCASRAGTGHSGTEAFFGQGTRLTVV.

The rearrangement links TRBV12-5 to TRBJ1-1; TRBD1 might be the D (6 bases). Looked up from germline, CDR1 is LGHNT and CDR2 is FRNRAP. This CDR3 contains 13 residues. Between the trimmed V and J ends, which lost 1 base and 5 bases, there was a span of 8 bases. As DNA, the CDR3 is TGTGCTAGTGGTTTGGAGGGGGTAACTGAAGCTTTCTTT. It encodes CASGLEGVTEAFF.

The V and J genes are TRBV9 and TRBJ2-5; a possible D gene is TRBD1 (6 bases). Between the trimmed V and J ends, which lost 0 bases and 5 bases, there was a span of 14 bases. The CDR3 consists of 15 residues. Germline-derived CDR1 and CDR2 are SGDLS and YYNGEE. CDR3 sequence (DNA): TGTGCCAGCAGCGTAGTCCCAGGGGCCAGCGAGACCCAGTACTTC. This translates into CASSVVPGASETQYF.

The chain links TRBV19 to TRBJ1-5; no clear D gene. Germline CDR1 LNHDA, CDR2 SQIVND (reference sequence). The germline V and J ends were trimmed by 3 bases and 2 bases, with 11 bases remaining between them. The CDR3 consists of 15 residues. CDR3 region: CASSISVEGNQPQHF. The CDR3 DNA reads TGTGCCAGTAGTATTTCAGTTGAAGGCAATCAGCCCCAGCATTTT. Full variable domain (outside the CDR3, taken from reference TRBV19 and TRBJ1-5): DGGITQSPKYLFRKEGQNVTLSCEQNLNHDAMYWYRQDPGQGLRLIYYSQIVNDFQKGDIAEGYSVSREKKESFPLTVTSAQKNPTAFYLCASSISVEGNQPQHFGDGTRLSIL.

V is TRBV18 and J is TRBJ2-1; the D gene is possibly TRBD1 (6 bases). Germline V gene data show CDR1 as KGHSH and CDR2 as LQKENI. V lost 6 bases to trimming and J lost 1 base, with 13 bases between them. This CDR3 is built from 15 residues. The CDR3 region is CASSPDSGSYNEQFF. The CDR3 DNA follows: TGTGCCAGCTCTCCGGACAGCGGTTCCTACAATGAGCAGTTCTTC.

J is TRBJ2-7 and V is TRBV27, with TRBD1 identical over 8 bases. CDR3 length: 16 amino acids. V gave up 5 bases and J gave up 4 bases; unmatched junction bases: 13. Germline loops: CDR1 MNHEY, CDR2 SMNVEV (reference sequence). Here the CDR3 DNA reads TGTGCCAGCAGTGCCCTCCCCGGACAGGGAGGATACGAGCAGTACTTC. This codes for CASSALPGQGGYEQYF.